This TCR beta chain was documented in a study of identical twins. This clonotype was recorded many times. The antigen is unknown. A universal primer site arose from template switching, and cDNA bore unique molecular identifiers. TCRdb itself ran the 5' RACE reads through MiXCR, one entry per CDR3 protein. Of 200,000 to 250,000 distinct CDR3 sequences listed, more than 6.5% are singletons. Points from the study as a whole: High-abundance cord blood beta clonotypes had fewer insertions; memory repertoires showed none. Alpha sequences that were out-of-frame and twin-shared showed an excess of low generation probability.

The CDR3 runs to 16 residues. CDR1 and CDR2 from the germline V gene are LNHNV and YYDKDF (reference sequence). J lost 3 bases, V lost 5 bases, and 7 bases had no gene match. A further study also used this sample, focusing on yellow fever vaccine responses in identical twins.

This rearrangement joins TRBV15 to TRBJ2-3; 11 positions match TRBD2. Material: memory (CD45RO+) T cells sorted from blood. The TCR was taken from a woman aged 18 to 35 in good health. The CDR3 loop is CATSGGTSGNTDTQYF. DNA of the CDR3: TGTGCCACCAGCGGTGGGACTAGCGGAAATACAGATACGCAGTATTTT.